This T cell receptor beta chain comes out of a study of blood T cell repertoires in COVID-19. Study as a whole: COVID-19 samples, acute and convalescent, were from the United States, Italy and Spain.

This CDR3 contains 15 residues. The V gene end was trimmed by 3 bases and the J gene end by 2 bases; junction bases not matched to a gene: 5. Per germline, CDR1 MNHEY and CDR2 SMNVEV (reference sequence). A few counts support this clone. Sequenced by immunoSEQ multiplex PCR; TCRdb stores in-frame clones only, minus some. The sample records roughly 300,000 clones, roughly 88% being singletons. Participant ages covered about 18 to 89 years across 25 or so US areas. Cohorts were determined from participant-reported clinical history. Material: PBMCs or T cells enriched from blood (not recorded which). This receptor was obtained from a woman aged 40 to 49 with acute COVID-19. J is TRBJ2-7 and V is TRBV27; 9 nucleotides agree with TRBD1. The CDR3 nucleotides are TGTGCCAGCAGTTTTTTGGACAGGGGTACCTACGAGCAGTACTTC. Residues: CASSFLDRGTYEQYF.